The 8 T cell receptor beta chains below all came from one sample that was sequenced in a study of T-cell reconstitution after alpha-beta-depleted transplantation in children. Unique molecular identifiers were built into the TCRbeta library. A single record per CDR3 protein comes from TCRdb applying MiXCR to the PCR reads. The sample shows about 240,000 distinct CDR3 sequences, 12% of them seen only once. The material was PBMCs from the stem cell graft donor, obtained from the stem cell graft. The source of these receptors is a human donor who donated a stem cell graft to a child with acute lymphoblastic leukemia.

This clonotype was picked up many times. V usage is TRBV20-1 and J usage is TRBJ2-2; D is undetermined. This CDR3 is 11 amino acids long. Germline V gene lookup returns CDR1 DFQATT and CDR2 SNEGSKA (reference sequence). Trimming shortened V by 2 bases and J by 6 bases, and 4 bases separated the two germline ends. CDR3 protein: CSARKAGELFF. DNA of the CDR3: TGCAGTGCTAGAAAGGCCGGGGAGCTGTTTTTT.

This clonotype appeared many times. The chain recombines TRBV4-3 with TRBJ2-1; a weak D match, TRBD1 (5 bases). Germline CDR1 is LGHNA and CDR2 is YSLEER. Deletions cut 5 bases from V and 0 bases from J, with 11 bases between. The CDR3 totals 15 residues. CDR3 DNA sequence: TGCGCCAGCAGCTCCCAGGGTAGCTCCTACAATGAGCAGTTCTTC. Translated, it gives CASSSQGSSYNEQFF.

This clonotype appeared once. The J gene is TRBJ2-7, the V gene TRBV30; D perhaps matches TRBD2 (5 bases). V was trimmed by 0 bases and J by 3 bases, leaving 15 bases between them. The CDR3 covers 15 residues. CDR1 and CDR2 from the germline V gene are GTSNPN and SVGIG (reference sequence). The CDR3 DNA follows: TGTGCCTGGAGTGTACGGGGAGCGGCGAGCTACGAGCAGTACTTC. It is translated as CAWSVRGAASYEQYF.

There are many counts of this clonotype. Sequence at one end of the junction differs from germline and may be a read error. The CDR3 nucleotides read TGTGCCATCGGTGACAGGGAAGGCACTGAAGCTTTCTTT. Residues: CAIGDREGTEAFF. The rearrangement uses TRBV10-3 and TRBJ1-1; 7 bases map to TRBD1. Per the germline V gene, CDR1 is ENHRY and CDR2 is SYGVKD. The CDR3 extends over 13 amino acids.

This clonotype was detected ten times or more. The rearrangement links TRBV5-8 to TRBJ2-7; 9 bases line up with TRBD1. V lost 4 bases and J lost 7; bases outside the gene matches: 9. Per germline, CDR1 SGHTS and CDR2 YDEGEE. The CDR3 consists of 14 residues. Here the CDR3 reads CASSAWTGVEEQYF. The CDR3 DNA follows: TGTGCCAGCAGCGCGTGGACAGGGGTCGAGGAGCAGTACTTC.

This clonotype was counted many times. The chain carries TRBV6-6 and TRBJ2-1; D not certain. The CDR3 length is 13 residues. The germline V gene has CDR1 MNHNY and CDR2 SVGAGI (reference sequence). Trimming removed 7 bases at V and 6 bases at J, with 13 bases between. CDR3 protein: CASTPQPTNEQFF. The CDR3 DNA reads TGTGCCAGCACCCCTCAACCAACCAATGAGCAGTTCTTC.

This clonotype was observed a handful of times. V usage is TRBV7-9 and J usage is TRBJ2-3; tentatively, D is TRBD2 (6 bases). This CDR3 has 17 amino acids. Trimming took 2 bases from V and 4 from J, leaving 19 bases between them. The germline V gene has CDR1 SEHNR and CDR2 FQNEAQ (reference sequence). DNA for the CDR3: TGTGCCAGCAGCTTATCCCGGGAGACCTTATTCTCAGATACGCAGTATTTT. Protein product: CASSLSRETLFSDTQYF.

This clonotype was counted at least ten times. CDR3 nucleotide sequence: TGTGCCAGCAGTTACTCAGAGGGGCGGGGCCAGCATTTT. This gives the protein CASSYSEGRGQHF. This chain joins TRBV6-2 or TRBV6-3 and TRBJ1-5, with D perhaps TRBD1 (5 bases). The CDR3 is 13 residues long. The germline V and J ends were trimmed by 0 bases and 12 bases, with 12 bases remaining between them. CDR1 is MNHEY and CDR2 is SVGEGT in the germline V gene.